Shown below are 2 T cell receptor beta chains from a single sample sequenced in a study of blood T cells in healthy people across ages. A second about 6 to 12 cycle PCR used barcoded and J-beta primers. From the 5' RACE reads, TCRdb called clonotypes with MiXCR, one entry per CDR3 protein. In the table there are 750,000 to 950,000 distinct CDR3 sequences, 53% of which are singletons. The sample consisted of blood. The origin of the receptors is a man older than 75 in good health.

This sequence joins TRBV12-5 and TRBJ2-1; 7 bases line up with TRBD1. The V segment lost 6 bases and the J segment 3 bases; nucleotides outside the gene matches: 2. This CDR3 region has 13 residues. CDR1 and CDR2 from the germline V gene are LGHNT and FRNRAP. The CDR3 region is CASGRDSYNEQFF. The CDR3 region has the DNA TGTGCTAGTGGCCGGGACAGCTACAATGAGCAGTTCTTC.

The rearrangement links TRBV29-1 to TRBJ1-2, with 7 bases fitting TRBD1. Germline loops: CDR1 SQVTM, CDR2 ANQGSEA. This CDR3 comprises 12 residues. Losses at the gene ends were 4 bases for V and 4 bases for J; bases not matched to a gene: 3. CDR3 sequence reads: CSVAGTVYGYTF. CDR3 bases: TGCAGCGTTGCCGGGACAGTCTATGGCTACACCTTC.